Below, 31 T cell receptor beta chains from the same sample are listed, as sequenced in a study of chronic HIV infection and antiretroviral therapy. TCRdb called the 5' RACE reads again in MiXCR, with one record for every CDR3 protein. The top ten hold over 2.5% of the sample, which has about 38,000 distinct CDR3 sequences, about 8.1% seen once. The sequencing sample was made of peripheral blood. The receptors derive from an adult who had HIV and had not received antiretroviral therapy, or was an uninfected healthy control (not recorded which).

This clonotype appeared many times. The DNA of the CDR3 is TGCAGCGTTGAAGATCCAGATTGGACTGAAGCTTTCTTT. It codes for CSVEDPDWTEAFF. The rearrangement uses TRBV29-1 and TRBJ1-1; D call uncertain. The V gene lost 0 bases and the J gene lost 5 bases, with 10 bases spanning the gap. The CDR3 spans 13 residues. From germline, CDR1 is SQVTM and CDR2 ANQGSEA.

Only a few counts were recorded for this clonotype. The chain employs TRBV9 and TRBJ2-7; D unclear. Trimming pared 3 bases from V and 4 bases from J, leaving 8 bases between. CDR1 is SGDLS, CDR2 YYNGEE, per germline. The CDR3 loop spans 12 amino acids. The CDR3 loop reads CASSATEYEQYF. The CDR3 DNA sequence: TGTGCCAGCAGCGCGACGGAATACGAGCAGTACTTC.

This clonotype was seen many times. V and J are TRBV5-6 and TRBJ2-1; D perhaps matches TRBD2 (6 bases). Trimming pared 0 bases from V and 9 bases from J, leaving 16 bases between. The CDR3 has 15 amino acids. Germline values: CDR1 SGHDT, CDR2 YYEEEE. The CDR3, as DNA: TGTGCCAGCAGCTTGGTTGGGGGGACCGACACTGAGCAGTTCTTC. Its translation: CASSLVGGTDTEQFF.

The chain uses TRBV7-9 and TRBJ2-3, with D perhaps TRBD1 (6 bases). This CDR3 is 13 amino acids long. The germline gives CDR1 SEHNR, CDR2 FQNEAQ (reference sequence). V was trimmed by 8 bases and J by 6 bases, leaving 15 bases between them. DNA for the CDR3: TGTGCCAGCCTCCAGCAGGGGTTCGATACGCAGTATTTT. It codes for CASLQQGFDTQYF.

The J gene is TRBJ2-6, the V gene TRBV4-3; TRBD2 matches 8 bases. Germline values: CDR1 LGHNA, CDR2 YSLEER. This CDR3 contains 20 residues. With V trimmed by 0 bases and J by 0 bases, 10 bases remained unmatched. CDR3 region: CASSQDSGGPGRSGANVLTF. In DNA form, the CDR3 reads TGCGCCAGCAGCCAAGATTCGGGAGGGCCTGGCCGCTCTGGGGCCAACGTCCTGACTTTC.

This clonotype appeared many times. CDR3 coding DNA: TGCGCCAGCAGCTGGCGGAGGGGAGGGACCCAGTACTTC. It encodes CASSWRRGGTQYF. The V call is TRBV5-1, the J call TRBJ2-5; a possible D gene is TRBD2 (6 bases). This CDR3 is built from 13 residues. Germline CDR1 is SGHRS and CDR2 is YFSETQ. Trimming cost V 3 bases and J 7 bases, with 13 bases left between them.

This clonotype was observed at least ten times. The chain carries TRBV3-1 and TRBJ2-1; D not certain. Between the trimmed V and J ends, which lost 0 bases and 7 bases, there was a span of 10 bases. This CDR3 region has 14 residues. In germline, CDR1 is LGHDT, CDR2 YNNKEL (reference sequence). CDR3 loop: CASSQDRIRNEQFF. CDR3 DNA sequence: TGTGCCAGCAGCCAAGACAGGATTCGGAATGAGCAGTTCTTC.

This clonotype was observed at least ten times. The chain links TRBV6-5 to TRBJ1-1, with TRBD1 matching 9 bases. Germline-derived CDR1 and CDR2 are MNHEY and SVGAGI. This CDR3 region has 15 residues. The V segment lost 5 bases and the J segment 3 bases; nucleotides outside the gene matches: 7. DNA of the CDR3: TGTGCCAGCAGTACGGGACAGGGAAGGTACACTGAAGCTTTCTTT. It yields the protein CASSTGQGRYTEAFF.

The chain recombines TRBV27 with TRBJ2-1; 8 bases fit TRBD2. CDR1 and CDR2 from the germline V gene are MNHEY and SMNVEV (reference sequence). Losses at the gene ends were 7 bases for V and 6 bases for J; bases not matched to a gene: 2. The CDR3 covers 12 residues. The CDR3 DNA reads as TGTGCCAGCATCAGCGGGGGCAATGAGCAGTTCTTC. Translation: CASISGGNEQFF.

This clonotype has at least ten counts. The chain recombines TRBV28 with TRBJ2-2; unclear D gene. Trimming pared 8 bases from V and 11 bases from J, leaving 15 bases between. CDR3 length: 12 residues. Germline CDR1 is MDHEN and CDR2 is SYDVKM. The CDR3 region has the DNA TGTGCCAGCGGTCCCAAGGGTATAGAGCTGTTTTTT. It specifies CASGPKGIELFF.

This clonotype was observed a few times. The V and J genes are TRBV25-1 and TRBJ2-4; D not certain. The germline V gene encodes CDR1 MGHDK and CDR2 SYGVNS. V was clipped by 1 base and J by 5 bases, with 9 bases between them. This CDR3 spans 14 amino acids. CDR3 nucleotide sequence: TGTGCCAGCAGTGAATTGGGGTCTGAAAACATTCAGTACTTC. Translation gives CASSELGSENIQYF.

This rearrangement joins TRBV3-1 to TRBJ1-3; D is unclear. CDR1 is LGHDT and CDR2 is YNNKEL in the germline V gene (reference sequence). The CDR3 length is 15 residues. Trimming took off 0 bases at V and 2 bases at J, with 8 bases between the two ends. CDR3 DNA sequence: TGTGCCAGCAGCCAAGAAGCCGGGACTGGAAACACCATATATTTT. This sequence encodes CASSQEAGTGNTIYF.

This clonotype has only a few counts. This sequence joins TRBV11-2 and TRBJ2-7; D is ambiguous. V was shortened by 5 bases and J by 4 bases, with 12 bases between the two germline ends. The CDR3 extends over 13 amino acids. Germline V gene data show CDR1 as SGHAT and CDR2 as FQNNGV. The CDR3: CASSPGSTYEQYF. CDR3 nucleotide sequence: TGTGCCAGCAGCCCCGGGTCGACGTACGAGCAGTACTTC.

At least ten counts were recorded for this clonotype. The V gene is TRBV20-1, the J gene TRBJ2-3, with 8 positions matching TRBD2. After removal of 3 bases from V and 4 bases from J, the junction contained 15 bases not matched to a gene. CDR3 size: 17 residues. Looked up from germline, CDR1 is DFQATT and CDR2 is SNEGSKA (reference sequence). The CDR3 sequence: CSARLPGGGLGPDTQYF. The CDR3 nucleotides are TGCAGTGCTAGGCTCCCCGGCGGGGGGTTAGGCCCAGATACGCAGTATTTT.

This clonotype has a count of ten or more. V usage is TRBV2 and J usage is TRBJ1-5; TRBD1 matches at 10 bases. Germline CDR1 SNHLY, CDR2 FYNNEI. This CDR3 region has 13 residues. The V and J ends lost 8 bases and 5 bases, in that order; junction bases with no gene match: 3. The CDR3 DNA reads as TGTGCCAGCGGGACAGGGGATCATCAGCCCCAGCATTTT. Amino acids: CASGTGDHQPQHF.

This clonotype appeared many times. The genes are TRBV28 and TRBJ1-2; no reliable D call. This CDR3 spans 14 amino acids. V was cut by 6 bases and J by 5 bases, with 16 bases left in between. CDR1 and CDR2 (germline): MDHEN, SYDVKM. The CDR3: CASSGLDNVYGYTF. The CDR3 bases are TGTGCCAGCAGCGGCCTAGACAATGTTTATGGCTACACCTTC.

Many counts were recorded for this clonotype. This chain uses TRBV20-1 with TRBJ2-1; TRBD2 matches 8 bases. CDR3 size: 17 residues. In germline, CDR1 is DFQATT, CDR2 SNEGSKA (reference sequence). J lost 7 bases, V lost 0 bases, and 14 bases had no gene match. Here the CDR3 DNA reads TGCAGTGCTAGAGACCCCGGTGGGAGCGGGAGTAGTAATGAGCAGTTCTTC. Translation: CSARDPGGSGSSNEQFF.

This clonotype appeared a few times. V usage is TRBV27 and J usage is TRBJ2-7; 7 bases line up with TRBD1. Germline CDR1 MNHEY, CDR2 SMNVEV (reference sequence). The CDR3 runs to 13 residues. Trimming removed 8 bases from V and 3 bases from J; junction bases left unmatched: 7. CDR3 sequence reads: CASGPGQNYEQYF. CDR3 nucleotide sequence: TGTGCCAGCGGCCCGGGACAGAACTACGAGCAGTACTTC.

This clonotype has a count of ten or more. The chain recombines TRBV7-6 with TRBJ2-5; 7 bases map to TRBD1. The trim removed 1 base at V and 5 bases at J, leaving 7 bases unmatched. This CDR3 spans 15 amino acids. Germline V gene data show CDR1 as SGHVS and CDR2 as FNYEAQ. This CDR3 is CASSLGQGFRETQYF. The CDR3 bases are TGTGCCAGCAGCTTAGGACAGGGATTTCGTGAGACCCAGTACTTC.

The chain combines TRBV10-3 with TRBJ1-1; 7 bases are a match to TRBD1. Germline lookup yields CDR1 ENHRY and CDR2 SYGVKD. V shed 5 bases and J 0 bases; nucleotides not matched to a gene: 6. The CDR3 runs to 15 residues. CDR3 region: CAISPGTVMNTEAFF. The CDR3 DNA is TGTGCCATCAGTCCCGGGACAGTCATGAACACTGAAGCTTTCTTT.

This clonotype showed up just a few times. V gene TRBV27 combines with J gene TRBJ2-5; D possibly corresponds to TRBD2 (5 bases). Trimming cost V 4 bases and J 1 base, with 13 bases left between them. The CDR3 is made up of 15 amino acids. Germline assignment: CDR1 MNHEY and CDR2 SMNVEV (reference sequence). The CDR3 spells CASSSHSAGQETQYF. The CDR3 nucleotides are TGTGCCAGCAGTTCCCATTCCGCGGGCCAAGAGACCCAGTACTTC.

This clonotype was seen only a few times. The CDR3 here is CASSSVSTGRGPFF. CDR3 nucleotides: TGTGCCAGCAGTTCTGTCTCTACCGGTAGGGGACCTTTCTTT. The J gene is TRBJ1-1, the V gene TRBV12-3 or TRBV12-4, with D perhaps TRBD1 (5 bases). This CDR3 has 14 amino acids. Deletions cut 4 bases from V and 12 bases from J, with 21 bases between.

This clonotype was recorded many times. This sequence joins TRBV28 and TRBJ2-3; no clear D gene. The CDR3 contains 13 residues. The germline V gene has CDR1 MDHEN and CDR2 SYDVKM. V lost 5 bases and J 0 bases, leaving 6 bases between the germline ends. In nucleotides, the CDR3 is TGTGCCAGCAGTCAACCTAGCACAGATACGCAGTATTTT. Residues: CASSQPSTDTQYF.

For this clonotype: Sequence at one end of the junction differs from germline and may be a read error. This sequence joins TRBV28 and TRBJ2-4; 8 bases are a match to TRBD1. This CDR3 is 14 amino acids long. Germline lookup yields CDR1 MDHEN and CDR2 SYDVKM. The CDR3 is CAGSTVRTGNIQYF. The CDR3 nucleotides read TGTGCCGGCAGTACAGTCAGGACAGGGAACATTCAGTACTTC.

This clonotype was seen a handful of times. The V gene is TRBV28, the J gene TRBJ1-1, with TRBD1 as a possible D gene (5 bases). Trimming took off 3 bases at V and 0 bases at J, with 8 bases between the two ends. This CDR3 contains 14 residues. Germline V gene data show CDR1 as MDHEN and CDR2 as SYDVKM. The CDR3 DNA reads TGTGCCAGCAGTTTGGGACCGATGAACACTGAAGCTTTCTTT. Amino acids: CASSLGPMNTEAFF.

This clonotype was seen ten or more times. The chain recombines TRBV9 with TRBJ2-3; TRBD2 aligns across 8 bases. V trimming: 3 bases; J trimming: 2 bases; junction bases outside the gene matches: 8. The germline V gene encodes CDR1 SGDLS and CDR2 YYNGEE. The CDR3 spans 16 residues. CDR3 DNA sequence: TGTGCCAGCAGCGCGGGGGGGGGTCACCCCACAGATACGCAGTATTTT. As protein: CASSAGGGHPTDTQYF. The full variable domain, its missing parts supplied by reference TRBV9 and TRBJ2-3, is DSGVTQTPKHLITATGQRVTLRCSPRSGDLSVYWYQQSLDQGLQFLIQYYNGEERAKGNILERFSAQQFPDLHSELNLSSLELGDSALYFCASSAGGGHPTDTQYFGPGTRLTVL.

The J gene is TRBJ1-6, the V gene TRBV20-1; perhaps TRBD1 as D (6 bases). The V gene's germline CDR1 is DFQATT and CDR2 SNEGSKA (reference sequence). This CDR3 has 16 amino acids. Trimming stripped 0 bases from V and 7 bases from J, with 16 bases between. Written as DNA, the CDR3 is TGCAGTGCTAGAGATAGGCGGGAGGGGGGGAATTCACCCCTCCACTTT. Its translation is CSARDRREGGNSPLHF.

The V gene is TRBV28, the J gene TRBJ2-7; no clear D. Germline V gene data show CDR1 as MDHEN and CDR2 as SYDVKM. The CDR3 has 12 residues. Trimming stripped 6 bases from V and 3 bases from J, with 9 bases between. The CDR3 nucleotides are TGTGCCAGCAGCTCGCATCTCTACGAGCAGTACTTC. Amino acids: CASSSHLYEQYF.

Notes on this clonotype: Germline is not matched at one junction end, which may reflect a read error. This chain uses TRBV14 with TRBJ1-1, with a tentative D call TRBD1 (5 bases). CDR3 size: 13 residues. Per germline, CDR1 SGHDN and CDR2 FVKESK. The CDR3 protein is CASSPEFDSETFF. The CDR3 DNA reads TGTGCCAGCAGCCCCGAATTCGACAGTGAAACTTTCTTT. Full variable domain (remainder filled in from reference TRBV14 and TRBJ1-1): EAGVTQFPSHSVIEKGQTVTLRCDPISGHDNLYWYRRVMGKEIKFLLHFVKESKQDESGMPNNRFLAERTGGTYSTLKVQPAELEDSGVYFCASSPEFDSETFFGQGTRLTVV.

The chain has TRBV2 and TRBJ2-5; D unresolved. This CDR3 has 16 amino acids. V was trimmed by 7 bases and J by 2 bases, leaving 20 bases between them. CDR1 SNHLY and CDR2 FYNNEI come from the germline V gene. The CDR3 region is CASNRGSETPQETQYF. CDR3 nucleotides: TGTGCCAGCAATAGAGGCTCCGAAACACCTCAAGAGACCCAGTACTTC.

The rearrangement joins TRBV29-1 to TRBJ2-5, with 11 bases fitting TRBD2. The CDR3 is 13 amino acids. Germline-derived CDR1 and CDR2 are SQVTM and ANQGSEA. V gave up 7 bases and J gave up 5 bases; unmatched junction bases: 6. The CDR3 nucleotides read TGCAGCGAACTAGCGGGAGCTTTGGAGACCCAGTACTTC. Protein sequence: CSELAGALETQYF.